This paragraph covers one TCR beta chain sequence. It lacks a known antigen. Base qualities are not recorded, but no much larger clone differs from it by a single base. Each collaborating institution followed its own protocols to collect whole blood in K2EDTA tubes. Collaborator samples were shipped for TCRbeta analysis as frozen whole blood, isolated PBMCs, or DNA extracted from either sample type. From the cysteine through the phenylalanine, the CDR3 covers 15 amino acids. The kept DNA is CDR3 alone, 45 bases in frame from the first base. TCRbeta CDR3 regions were amplified from genomic DNA by means of the immunoSEQ Assay, a bias-controlled multiplex PCR. The published analysis was carried out like this. Within the assay, amplification of reference gene primers was used to estimate how many nucleated cells each sample contained. To quantify the absolute abundance of each unique TCRbeta CDR3 rearrangement, sequence reads were collapsed and filtered. For each sample, productive Simpson clonality was calculated as the square root of Simpson's diversity index across productive rearrangements. What TCRdb holds here is the immuneACCESS table cut down to in-frame rearrangements. Part of the clones is not present; checked against another copy, under half of the missing clones reflect an unresolved V gene, and the others are unexplained. The V and J calls and clone size come from that table; D and trimming were worked out from the DNA. A total of about 29,000 clones appear in this sample, around nine tenths of them only once. The ten biggest clones cover over 4.5% of the sample.

This sample is part of a study of blood T cell repertoires in COVID-19 (dated by TCRdb to about 2020). For the study in its entirety: Samples covering the acute and convalescent phases of COVID-19 were provided by collaborators in the United States, Italy and Spain. The material from the prospective study consisted of cDNA or gDNA derived from T cells, B-cell-depleted T cells, or PBMCs. The dataset comprised deeply sampled blood TCRbeta repertoires from subjects exposed to, actively infected with, or recovered from COVID-19. The repertoires were released in a freely available public database intended as a resource for research on the immune response to SARS-CoV-2. Samples were obtained from the ongoing ImmuneRACE study (first 160 participants) and from about 1,300 subjects provided by 6 global collaborators. Nearly every sample came with metadata listing a de-identified subject ID, COVID-19 status, age in years and sex. Where available, HLA class I and class II types were obtained from metadata supplied by the sample provider rather than from assay-based typing. What the work shows at the level of the full study, not this receptor alone: The quantity of clinical and demographic metadata differed by source and by participant and was supplied without curation.

This TCR derives from a man between 65 and 79 years old with active COVID-19. The sequence is built from TRBV21-1 and TRBJ1-2; TRBD1, as called in the table, went unchecked against the DNA. TRBV21-1 is flagged as a pseudogene. The sample was peripheral blood. In nucleotides, the sequence is TGTGCCAGCAGCAAAGCCGACAGAGAAGAAGGGGGCTACACCTTC. Translated, it reads CASSKADREEGGYTF.